The 21 T cell receptor beta chains given below trace back to one sample, sequenced in a study of cytomegalovirus exposure and HLA in healthy donors. Measured with immunoSEQ multiplex PCR; TCRdb has only the in-frame clones, and not every one. The sample lists hundreds of thousands of clones, over 75% occurring once. The specimen sequenced was PBMCs. Every receptor here comes from a woman aged 18-29 years in good health and CMV-seronegative.

The chain is built from TRBV19 and TRBJ1-4; unclear D gene. This CDR3 region has 14 residues. The germline gives CDR1 LNHDA, CDR2 SQIVND (reference sequence). Trimming pared 3 bases from V and 1 base from J, leaving 6 bases between. The CDR3 coding sequence is TGTGCCAGTAGTATGATAGAAACTAATGAAAAACTGTTTTTT. Translated, it gives CASSMIETNEKLFF.

The chain links TRBV28 to TRBJ2-7; TRBD2 agrees at 8 bases. Germline V gives CDR1 MDHEN, CDR2 SYDVKM. CDR3 size: 14 residues. After removal of 8 bases from V and 2 bases from J, the junction contained 8 bases not matched to a gene. The CDR3 spells CASSTGTRTYEQYF. The CDR3, as DNA: TGTGCCAGCTCGACGGGGACTAGAACCTACGAGCAGTACTTC. Supplemented by reference TRBV28 and TRBJ2-7, the full variable domain reads DVKVTQSSRYLVKRTGEKVFLECVQDMDHENMFWYRQDPGLGLRLIYFSYDVKMKEKGDIPEGYSVSREKKERFSLILESASTNQTSMYLCASSTGTRTYEQYFGPGTRLTVT.

The gene calls are TRBV2 and TRBJ2-2; 7 bases align to TRBD2. The ends lost 6 bases at V and 4 bases at J; junction bases unmatched: 8. There are 15 residues in the CDR3. Looked up from germline, CDR1 is SNHLY and CDR2 is FYNNEI. CDR3 sequence: CASSSGLGRTGELFF. DNA of the CDR3: TGTGCCAGCAGCTCAGGACTAGGCCGCACCGGGGAGCTGTTTTTT.

V and J are TRBV6-5 and TRBJ2-7; 9 positions match TRBD1. Germline-derived CDR1 and CDR2 are MNHEY and SVGAGI. The V segment lost 2 bases and the J segment 3 bases; nucleotides outside the gene matches: 5. This CDR3 is 15 amino acids long. CDR3 protein: CASSYAGTGRYEQYF. CDR3 DNA: TGTGCCAGCAGTTACGCCGGGACAGGGCGCTACGAGCAGTACTTC.

The chain uses TRBV2 and TRBJ1-1; TRBD1 is a possible D gene (5 bases). Germline V CDR1 and CDR2: SNHLY, FYNNEI. CDR3 length: 16 residues. V gave up 7 bases and J gave up 1 base, with 19 bases separating them. The DNA of the CDR3 is TGTGCCAGCAAACCCCTGATGGAGGGGAGGAACACTGAAGCTTTCTTT. This translates into CASKPLMEGRNTEAFF.

J is TRBJ2-7 and V is TRBV14, with TRBD2 identical over 7 bases. The CDR3 is made up of 15 amino acids. CDR1 and CDR2 from the germline V gene are SGHDN and FVKESK. V shed 0 bases and J 2 bases; nucleotides not matched to a gene: 4. CDR3 nucleotides: TGTGCCAGCAGCCAAGATCTGGGAGGGGCCTACGAGCAGTACTTC. This sequence encodes CASSQDLGGAYEQYF.

The chain links TRBV28 to TRBJ2-7, with D uncertain. The CDR3 extends over 11 amino acids. The germline V gene has CDR1 MDHEN and CDR2 SYDVKM. V shed 7 bases and J shed 6 bases, with 10 bases lying between them. The CDR3 DNA reads TGTGCCAGCATCGCTAGGTCCGAGCAGTACTTC. It codes for CASIARSEQYF.

This chain links TRBV30 with TRBJ1-1; TRBD1 might be the D (5 bases). CDR3 length: 16 amino acids. The V and J ends lost 5 bases and 2 bases respectively, with 21 bases between them. CDR1 GTSNPN and CDR2 SVGIG come from the germline V gene (reference sequence). CDR3 in DNA: TGTGCCTGGGAAGCCGAAGGGGTAGACAGAAACACTGAAGCTTTCTTT. Its translation is CAWEAEGVDRNTEAFF. Full variable domain (outside the CDR3, taken from reference TRBV30 and TRBJ1-1): SQTIHQWPATLVQPVGSPLSLECTVEGTSNPNLYWYRQAAGRGLQLLFYSVGIGQISSEVPQNLSASRPQDRQFILSSKKLLLSDSGFYLCAWEAEGVDRNTEAFFGQGTRLTVV.

The rearrangement joins TRBV7-2 to TRBJ2-1, with 8 bases fitting TRBD2. The CDR3 has 16 amino acids. CDR1 and CDR2 (germline): SGHTA, FQGNSA. V trimming: 1 base; J trimming: 9 bases; junction bases outside the gene matches: 11. CDR3 coding DNA: TGTGCCAGCAGCTTAGGGGCGGGAGGTGAGGGTGTTGAGCAGTTCTTC. It codes for CASSLGAGGEGVEQFF.

The chain joins TRBV18 to TRBJ2-7, with D possibly TRBD2 on 6 matching bases. Germline V gene lookup returns CDR1 KGHSH and CDR2 LQKENI. The CDR3 sequence is 15 residues long. Trimming removed 2 bases from V and 3 bases from J, with 14 bases in between. The DNA of the CDR3 is TGTGCCAGCTCACCAAGGGAGGCCGGGCTCTACGAGCAGTACTTC. It yields the protein CASSPREAGLYEQYF.

The gene calls are TRBV11-3 and TRBJ1-1; no clear D. Germline V gene data show CDR1 as SGHNT and CDR2 as YENEEA. This CDR3 contains 13 residues. The germline V and J ends were trimmed by 2 bases and 2 bases, with 6 bases remaining between them. The CDR3, as DNA: TGTGCCAGCAGCTTACGGGAAAACACTGAAGCTTTCTTT. Its protein product is CASSLRENTEAFF.

This sequence joins TRBV11-2 and TRBJ2-5; 11 bases match TRBD1. V shed 3 bases and J 5 bases; nucleotides not matched to a gene: 11. Germline lookup yields CDR1 SGHAT and CDR2 FQNNGV. This CDR3 contains 17 residues. The chain's CDR3 is CASSFPSGQGAKETQYF. Here the CDR3 DNA reads TGTGCCAGCAGCTTCCCTTCCGGACAGGGGGCTAAGGAGACCCAGTACTTC.

The V gene is TRBV11-2, the J gene TRBJ2-2; 9 positions match TRBD1. The CDR3 sequence is 15 residues long. With 6 bases clipped from V and 5 bases from J, the junction kept 7 bases outside the gene matches. From germline, CDR1 is SGHAT and CDR2 FQNNGV. The CDR3 loop is CASRRTGVKTGELFF. The CDR3 DNA reads as TGTGCCAGCAGGAGGACAGGGGTGAAAACCGGGGAGCTGTTTTTT.

The V and J genes are TRBV30 and TRBJ1-1; 8 nucleotides align to TRBD1. Germline CDR1 is GTSNPN and CDR2 is SVGIG (reference sequence). The V segment lost 7 bases and the J segment 6 bases; nucleotides outside the gene matches: 7. This CDR3 comprises 12 residues. The CDR3 region is CAFHQGAPEAFF. In nucleotides, the CDR3 is TGTGCCTTCCATCAGGGGGCCCCTGAAGCTTTCTTT. Based on the CDR3 plus reference TRBV30 and TRBJ1-1, the full variable domain is SQTIHQWPATLVQPVGSPLSLECTVEGTSNPNLYWYRQAAGRGLQLLFYSVGIGQISSEVPQNLSASRPQDRQFILSSKKLLLSDSGFYLCAFHQGAPEAFFGQGTRLTVV.

This chain connects TRBV5-6 to TRBJ2-1, with D possibly TRBD2 on 6 matching bases. V shed 2 bases and J shed 3 bases, with 9 bases lying between them. The CDR3 extends over 14 amino acids. Looked up from germline, CDR1 is SGHDT and CDR2 is YYEEEE. This chain's CDR3 is CASSFSSVYNEQFF. The CDR3 DNA reads as TGTGCCAGCAGCTTTTCTAGCGTCTACAATGAGCAGTTCTTC.

The chain is built from TRBV27 and TRBJ2-2, with a tentative D call TRBD1 (5 bases). The length of the CDR3 is 18 residues. Trimming shortened V by 3 bases and J by 5 bases, and 22 bases separated the two germline ends. Germline loops: CDR1 MNHEY, CDR2 SMNVEV (reference sequence). The CDR3 region is CASSFITTGFGVTGELFF. The CDR3, as DNA: TGTGCCAGCAGTTTCATAACTACAGGTTTCGGTGTTACCGGGGAGCTGTTTTTT.

The genes are TRBV27 and TRBJ2-3; D ambiguous. Trimming took off 7 bases at V and 2 bases at J, with 10 bases between the two ends. The CDR3 has 13 amino acids. The germline gives CDR1 MNHEY, CDR2 SMNVEV (reference sequence). The CDR3 DNA sequence: TGTGCCAGCACCGAGTGGTACACAGATACGCAGTATTTT. It translates to CASTEWYTDTQYF.

The chain carries TRBV13 and TRBJ2-1; a weak D match, TRBD1 (6 bases). CDR1 and CDR2 (germline): PRHDT, FYEKMQ (reference sequence). The CDR3 consists of 13 residues. Trimming removed 5 bases at V and 12 bases at J, with 17 bases between. CDR3 residues: CASSLGTMSRQFF. The CDR3 nucleotides read TGTGCCAGCAGCCTGGGGACAATGAGTAGGCAGTTCTTC.

This chain uses TRBV6-5 with TRBJ2-1; TRBD2 agrees at 10 bases. V was clipped by 4 bases and J by 0 bases; unmatched bases: 3. This CDR3 region has 16 residues. Germline-derived CDR1 and CDR2 are MNHEY and SVGAGI. This chain's CDR3 is CASSLSSGGSYNEQFF. The CDR3 coding sequence is TGTGCCAGCAGTTTATCTAGCGGGGGCTCCTACAATGAGCAGTTCTTC.

The chain recombines TRBV5-1 with TRBJ2-2; D may be TRBD2 (5 bases). V was shortened by 1 base and J by 1 base, with 11 bases between the two germline ends. The CDR3 runs 16 residues. In germline, CDR1 is SGHRS, CDR2 YFSETQ. The CDR3 nucleotides are TGCGCCAGCAGCTTGAAAGAAGGAGGGAACACCGGGGAGCTGTTTTTT. This translates into CASSLKEGGNTGELFF.

The CDR3 nucleotides are TGTGCCAGCAGCGGGACTAGCGGGAGTGTTTTCACAGATACGCAGTATTTT. Protein sequence: CASSGTSGSVFTDTQYF. The V call is TRBV9, the J call TRBJ2-3; TRBD2 matches at 13 bases. The germline CDR1 and CDR2 sequences are SGDLS and YYNGEE. V lost 3 bases, J lost 2 bases, and 6 bases stayed unmatched. There are 17 residues in the CDR3.